The sequence of this TCR beta chain was determined in a study of blood T cell repertoires in COVID-19. Study-wide background: Samples of COVID-19 (acute and convalescent) were obtained from the United States, Italy and Spain. Sample material is recorded as cDNA or gDNA derived from T cells, B-cell-depleted T cells, or PBMCs.

With 5 bases clipped from V and 5 bases from J, the junction kept 6 bases outside the gene matches. This CDR3 has 14 amino acids. Germline CDR1 is SGHRS and CDR2 is YFSETQ. Study processing details: Reference gene primer amplification gave nucleated cell count estimates. TCRdb's table, derived via immunoSEQ multiplex PCR, lists solely in-frame clones and lacks some. V and J calls plus clone size are reproduced from that table; the DNA served to infer D and trimming. The sample consists of around 50,000 clones, roughly 83% of them appearing once. The V call is TRBV5-1, the J call TRBJ1-5, with 8 bases that match TRBD1. The source is a woman older than 75 with acute or convalescent COVID-19. The sequencing sample was made of peripheral blood. Written as DNA, the CDR3 is TGCGCCAGCAGACCCACGACAGGGGATCAGCCCCAGCATTTT. This sequence encodes CASRPTTGDQPQHF.